The source of this TCR beta chain is a study of breast tumors, draining lymph nodes, adjacent tissues. TCRdb re-called the multiplex PCR reads with MiXCR, one entry per CDR3 protein. The table has about 15,000 distinct CDR3 sequences, about two thirds seen once. Germline values: CDR1 DFQATT, CDR2 SNEGSKA (reference sequence). CDR3 length: 14 amino acids. The V and J ends lost 5 bases and 0 bases, in that order; junction bases with no gene match: 0. This receptor was obtained from a female donor with breast cancer. Some clones in this sample may be carry-over from other donors' samples. Specimen: tumor-adjacent breast tissue. The chain is built from TRBV20-1 and TRBJ1-4; 10 bases map to TRBD1. This CDR3 reads CSAGQGATNEKLFF. Written as DNA, the CDR3 is TGCAGTGCTGGACAGGGGGCAACTAATGAAAAACTGTTTTTT.